These T cell receptor beta chains were read from a single sample in a study of liver allograft versus peripheral blood T cells. TCRdb reanalysed the reads using MiXCR and keeps one entry per CDR3 protein. The table includes 15,000 to 20,000 distinct CDR3 sequences, 22% detected once. The receptors derive from a human patient who had a liver transplant. Some T cells may have come from the graft donor. The CDR3 runs from the conserved cysteine through the conserved F or W. A D gene is named only where the DNA matches it firmly. Size values are once, few and many counts, or a class for expanded clones, and some rows have none.

d_call	clone_size	v_call	j_call	cdr3_aa	cdr3_nt
TRBD2	few	TRBV14	TRBJ2-5	CASSQDVHGLAGKRETQYF	TGTGCCAGCAGCCAAGACGTCCATGGACTAGCGGGAAAAAGAGAGACCCAGTACTTC
TRBD1	.	TRBV12-3/TRBV12-4	TRBJ1-2	CASTLDRGLGYTF	TGTGCCAGCACCCTTGACAGGGGGCTTGGCTACACCTTC
.	many	TRBV6-1	TRBJ2-6	CASSKPNQGRTSGANVLTF	TGTGCCAGCAGTAAACCAAACCAAGGTAGGACCTCTGGGGCCAACGTCCTGACTTTC
.	few	TRBV28	TRBJ2-3	CASSLRTLAHQAYF	TGTGCCAGCAGTTTAAGGACGCTAGCACATCAAGCGTATTTT
TRBD1	many	TRBV6-1	TRBJ1-6	CASSERDSRSSYNSPLHF	TGTGCCAGCAGTGAAAGGGACAGCCGAAGCTCCTATAATTCACCCCTCCACTTT
TRBD2	few	TRBV27	TRBJ2-5	CASRPSGRGETQYF	TGTGCCAGCAGGCCTAGCGGGAGGGGGGAGACCCAGTACTTC
.	few	TRBV20-1	TRBJ1-6	CSAPHIGTANSPLHF	TGCAGTGCCCCCCATATTGGGACGGCAAATTCACCCCTCCACTTT
.	.	TRBV6-5	TRBJ1-5	CASSYVTGPQHF	TGTGCCAGCAGTTACGTGACGGGGCCCCAGCATTTT
TRBD1	few	TRBV28	TRBJ2-7	CASSMSGTGFPYEQYF	TGTGCCAGCAGTATGTCCGGGACAGGGTTTCCCTACGAGCAGTACTTC
TRBD2	.	TRBV20-1	TRBJ2-4	CSAPLASGGIQYF	TGCAGTGCTCCCCTAGCCTCGGGGGGCATTCAGTACTTC
.	few	TRBV9	TRBJ1-2	CASSVVESNYGYTF	TGTGCCAGCAGCGTAGTTGAGTCGAACTATGGCTACACCTTC
TRBD1	.	TRBV5-5	TRBJ2-7	CASSPQGGALLYEQYF	TGTGCCAGCAGCCCGCAAGGGGGCGCACTCCTCTACGAGCAGTACTTC
TRBD1	many	TRBV6-5	TRBJ2-5	CASGNQGAPETQYF	TGTGCCAGCGGCAATCAGGGGGCTCCGGAGACCCAGTACTTC
.	many	TRBV5-4	TRBJ1-1	CASSSDRVSEAFF	TGTGCCAGCAGCTCCGACCGAGTTTCTGAAGCTTTCTTT
.	few	TRBV5-4	TRBJ1-6	CASSLGHLSYNSPLHF	TGTGCCAGCAGCTTGGGCCACCTCTCCTATAATTCACCCCTCCACTTT
.	many	TRBV18	TRBJ2-7	CASSPSTGRMEPEQYF	TGTGCCAGCTCACCGTCGACAGGGAGGATGGAACCCGAGCAGTACTTC
.	.	TRBV7-2	TRBJ2-1	CASSLQPSPSYNEQFF	TGTGCCAGCAGCTTACAGCCTAGCCCTTCCTACAATGAGCAGTTCTTC